This T cell receptor (beta chain) stems from a study of blood T cell repertoires in COVID-19. Study at large: PBMCs, B-cell-depleted T cells, or T cells provided the cDNA or gDNA that made up the material.

Per the germline V gene, CDR1 is LNHDA and CDR2 is SQIVND (reference sequence). This CDR3 has 15 amino acids. The V and J ends lost 5 bases and 2 bases respectively, with 15 bases between them. Living in roughly 25 US areas, the participants were between roughly 18 and 90 years of age. Participants reported their clinical history, and cohort assignment relied on those reports. Under the authors' procedure: From reference gene primer amplification, estimates of nucleated cell counts were derived. Produced via immunoSEQ multiplex PCR; TCRdb's table is partial and in-frame only. That table is the source of V, J and clone size, and D and trimming were worked out from the DNA. The sample has under 300,000 clones; over 75% are singletons.

The chain employs TRBV19 and TRBJ2-5, with D perhaps matching TRBD1 (6 bases). Material for sequencing was PBMCs or T cells enriched from blood (not recorded which). The receptor comes from a woman aged 30 to 39 who had recovered from COVID-19. This CDR3 reads CASSGSQGRQETQYF. The DNA for the CDR3 is TGTGCCAGTAGTGGATCACAGGGACGGCAAGAGACCCAGTACTTC.